What follows are 3 T cell receptor beta chains derived from one specimen sequenced in a study of blood T cell repertoires in COVID-19. Libraries were prepared by immunoSEQ multiplex PCR; TCRdb keeps only in-frame clonotypes and omits some of them. The sample includes 65,000 to 85,000 clones, 78% seen only once; the top ten take approximately 16%. Material: peripheral blood. The receptor source for this set is a human donor in a cohort sampled during active COVID-19.

J is TRBJ1-1 and V is TRBV6-1; 7 positions match TRBD1. The CDR3 contains 14 residues. Germline V gene data show CDR1 as MNHNS and CDR2 as SASEGT. V lost 2 bases to trimming and J lost 11 bases; unmatched junction nucleotides: 11. CDR3 sequence: CASSELEGANRAFF. The CDR3, as DNA: TGTGCCAGCAGTGAATTAGAGGGGGCGAATCGCGCTTTCTTT.

V and J are TRBV5-1 and TRBJ2-1, with 9 bases aligning to TRBD2. V dropped 0 bases and J dropped 10; count of bases not matched to a gene: 8. This CDR3 is 15 amino acids long. Germline V gene data show CDR1 as SGHRS and CDR2 as YFSETQ. In nucleotides, the CDR3 is TGCGCCAGCAGCTTGGCGGCGGGGGGGCCAAGGGAGCAGTTCTTC. Translating gives CASSLAAGGPREQFF.

This clone has ten or more counts. The chain couples TRBV9 to TRBJ2-7, with TRBD2 matching 8 bases. The CDR3 totals 14 residues. Germline-derived CDR1 and CDR2 are SGDLS and YYNGEE. Germline trimming cut 3 bases from V and 4 bases from J; bases unmatched to any gene: 6. CDR3 sequence: CASSDSGGSYEQYF. DNA of the CDR3: TGTGCCAGCAGCGACAGCGGGGGTAGTTACGAGCAGTACTTC. Full variable domain (remainder filled in from reference TRBV9 and TRBJ2-7): DSGVTQTPKHLITATGQRVTLRCSPRSGDLSVYWYQQSLDQGLQFLIQYYNGEERAKGNILERFSAQQFPDLHSELNLSSLELGDSALYFCASSDSGGSYEQYFGPGTRLTVT.